This T cell receptor (beta chain) was recovered during a study of blood T cell repertoires in COVID-19. The wider study: The United States, Italy and Spain supplied acute and convalescent COVID-19 samples. PBMCs, B-cell-depleted T cells, or T cells were the source of the cDNA or gDNA that made up the material.

Here immunoSEQ multiplex PCR was the method, and the copy in TCRdb shows in-frame clones only, minus some. Of 150,000 or so clones listed, approximately 85% are singletons. Seattle patients were enrolled while actively infected and followed longitudinally. This CDR3 is built from 14 residues. Trimming cost V 4 bases and J 4 bases, with 11 bases left between them. Germline assignment: CDR1 ENHRY and CDR2 SYGVKD. The sample comprised peripheral blood. The rearrangement uses TRBV10-3 and TRBJ1-5; D might be TRBD1 (5 bases). This clonotype was sampled from a man aged 55 to 69 with COVID-19, enrolled during active disease. CDR3 bases: TGTGCCATCAGTGGGGGGGATCGAAATCAGCCCCAGCATTTT. This translates into CAISGGDRNQPQHF.